These 16 T cell receptor beta chains share one sample of origin, sequenced in a study of shared clonotypes between healthy human individuals. Clones were read by immunoSEQ multiplex PCR, and TCRdb kept only the in-frame ones, dropping some. The sample holds millions of clones, approximately 94% seen once. The sample was naive CD4+ T cells sorted from blood. The subset: CD45RA+ positively selected. The receptors originated from a young man in good health.

This chain joins TRBV19 and TRBJ2-3; 10 nucleotides match TRBD2. V was pared by 5 bases and J by 1 base, with 6 bases of the junction left unmatched. CDR3 length: 16 residues. The V gene's germline CDR1 is LNHDA and CDR2 SQIVND (reference sequence). CDR3 nucleotides: TGTGCCAGTAGTTTAAACCTAGCGGGGGGCACAGATACGCAGTATTTT. Protein: CASSLNLAGGTDTQYF.

This chain connects TRBV12-1 to TRBJ2-6; TRBD1 was called by the table and not checked on the DNA. TRBV12-1 is shown as a pseudogene. This CDR3 is built from 20 residues. CDR3 in amino acids: CASSPNHPGQSNPGANVLTF. The CDR3 DNA follows: TGTGCCAGCAGCCCTAACCATCCGGGACAGTCAAACCCTGGGGCCAACGTCCTGACTTTC.

The chain has TRBV5-5 and TRBJ1-2; D unresolved. Looked up from germline, CDR1 is SGHKS and CDR2 is YYEKEE (reference sequence). V dropped 4 bases and J dropped 3 bases, with 7 bases sitting between them. This CDR3 has 12 residues. CDR3 region: CASSDLDYGYTF. CDR3 in DNA: TGTGCCAGCAGCGACTTGGACTATGGCTACACCTTC.

This chain links TRBV19 with TRBJ1-4; TRBD1 matches 10 bases. V gave up 10 bases and J gave up 4 bases; unmatched junction bases: 6. Germline V gives CDR1 LNHDA, CDR2 SQIVND (reference sequence). The CDR3 has 14 amino acids. The CDR3 DNA reads as TGTGCCACGAGGGACAGGGGATTTAATGAAAAACTGTTTTTT. Translation: CATRDRGFNEKLFF.

The table lists this clone with a count of one. The rearrangement joins TRBV11-2 to TRBJ1-1, with unresolved D. Germline CDR1 and CDR2: SGHAT and FQNNGV. This CDR3 is 13 amino acids long. V was pared by 3 bases and J by 3 bases, with 8 bases between. The CDR3 reads CASSLNYYTEAFF. CDR3 in DNA: TGTGCCAGCAGCTTGAATTACTACACTGAAGCTTTCTTT.

Of note for this clone: The sample carries other DNA sequences with the same CDR3. The rearrangement joins TRBV5-1 to TRBJ2-7; no clear D gene. CDR3 size: 13 residues. Trimming pared 0 bases from V and 2 bases from J, leaving 6 bases between. Germline loops: CDR1 SGHRS, CDR2 YFSETQ. The DNA of the CDR3 is TGCGCCAGCAGCTTGGGGCGGACCTACGAGCAGTACTTC. Protein: CASSLGRTYEQYF.

The chain employs TRBV7-9 and TRBJ1-5, with D maybe TRBD1 (5 bases). V was trimmed by 5 bases and J by 1 base, leaving 9 bases between them. Germline CDR1 and CDR2: SEHNR and FQNEAQ (reference sequence). The CDR3 is 14 residues long. The CDR3 sequence is CASSADSSNQPQHF. The DNA for the CDR3 is TGTGCCAGCAGCGCCGACAGCAGCAATCAGCCCCAGCATTTT.

CDR3 DNA sequence: TGTGCCAGCAGCTTTGCCGGCGGGGGGACTGGAGGGGCCAACGTCCTGACTTTC. Amino acids: CASSFAGGGTGGANVLTF. The chain is built from TRBV7-9 and TRBJ2-6, with 8 bases aligning to TRBD2. CDR1 and CDR2 from the germline V gene are SEHNR and FQNEAQ (reference sequence). The junction had 11 bases not matched to a gene; V was cut back by 3 bases and J by 4 bases. The CDR3 has 18 residues.

This sequence joins TRBV6-5 and TRBJ2-1; 11 bases match TRBD1. Germline V gene sequence: CDR1 MNHEY, CDR2 SVGAGI. This CDR3 region has 16 residues. The J segment lost 4 bases and the V segment lost 4 bases, leaving 6 bases of the junction unmatched. The CDR3 loop reads CASSFLGQGAYNEQFF. The CDR3 region has the DNA TGTGCCAGCAGTTTCCTCGGACAGGGGGCGTACAATGAGCAGTTCTTC.

The chain combines TRBV4-1 with TRBJ2-4, with 7 bases identical to TRBD1. The CDR3 contains 14 residues. The V gene's germline CDR1 is MGHRA and CDR2 YSYEKL. Trimming took 3 bases from V and 6 from J; bases not matched to a gene: 5. CDR3 loop: CASSHLGDRNIQYF. The CDR3 region has the DNA TGCGCCAGCAGCCACTTGGGGGACAGAAACATTCAGTACTTC.

Concerning this clone itself: Other DNA sequences from this sample encode an identical CDR3 as well. CDR3 in amino acids: CASSTANTGELFF. CDR3 DNA: TGTGCCAGTAGTACCGCGAACACCGGGGAGCTGTTTTTT. The chain uses TRBV19 and TRBJ2-2; D not resolved. CDR3 length equals 13 residues. With 4 bases removed from V and 0 bases from J, the gap between germline ends came to 3 bases. From germline, CDR1 is LNHDA and CDR2 SQIVND (reference sequence).

The rearrangement links TRBV11-2 to TRBJ2-3; perhaps TRBD2 as D (7 bases). Germline CDR1 reads SGHAT; CDR2 reads FQNNGV. V dropped 2 bases and J dropped 9 bases, with 21 bases sitting between them. This CDR3 has 16 residues. The CDR3 is CASSLIAGAPTETQYF. CDR3 in DNA: TGTGCCAGCAGCTTAATTGCGGGGGCTCCCACCGAGACGCAGTATTTT.

The rearrangement joins TRBV5-4 to TRBJ1-1; possibly TRBD1 for D (5 bases). The CDR3 is 14 residues long. Germline assignment: CDR1 SGHNT and CDR2 YYREEE (reference sequence). Trimming removed 6 bases from V and 0 bases from J, with 12 bases in between. The CDR3 is CASNLRGMNTEAFF. As DNA, the CDR3 is TGTGCCAGCAACCTCCGGGGCATGAACACTGAAGCTTTCTTT.

The rearrangement joins TRBV27 to TRBJ2-7; D gene uncertain. This CDR3 has 13 amino acids. V was trimmed by 5 bases and J by 5 bases, leaving 13 bases between them. The germline gives CDR1 MNHEY, CDR2 SMNVEV (reference sequence). In DNA, the CDR3 is TGTGCCAGCAGTAGCCGGCCCCCCCACGAGCAGTACTTC. Translated, it gives CASSSRPPHEQYF.

This sequence joins TRBV10-3 and TRBJ2-5, with 7 bases matching TRBD2. The ends lost 1 base at V and 4 bases at J; junction bases unmatched: 9. CDR1 is ENHRY and CDR2 is SYGVKD in the germline V gene. The CDR3 sequence is 16 residues long. Written as DNA, the CDR3 is TGTGCCATCAGTGAGTGGCGGGAGTCAGGAGGAGAGACCCAGTACTTC. Translation: CAISEWRESGGETQYF.

V is TRBV7-9 and J is TRBJ2-2; D might be TRBD2 (7 bases). The germline gives CDR1 SEHNR, CDR2 FQNEAQ (reference sequence). The CDR3 extends over 16 amino acids. V dropped 5 bases and J dropped 1 base, with 14 bases sitting between them. The CDR3 sequence is CASSPGGGQNTGELFF. The CDR3 DNA reads TGTGCCAGCAGCCCTGGGGGGGGACAGAACACCGGGGAGCTGTTTTTT.